Following are 26 T cell receptor beta chains from one sample sequenced in a study of cytomegalovirus exposure and HLA in healthy donors. Researchers ran the PCR with 60 Vbeta and 13 Jbeta primers. Here immunoSEQ multiplex PCR was the method, and the copy in TCRdb shows in-frame clones only, minus some. Of 150,000 to 160,000 clones detected, 79% appear once; the ten largest clones hold approximately 8%. Sequences were obtained from PBMCs. The source of these receptors is a man under 40 in good health and CMV-seropositive.

The chain links TRBV7-3 to TRBJ1-5; D gene ambiguous. With 0 bases removed from V and 8 bases from J, the gap between germline ends came to 8 bases. The germline CDR1 and CDR2 sequences are SGHTA and FQGTGA. The CDR3 is 13 residues long. DNA for the CDR3: TGTGCCAGCAGCTTAACGAGGATGGAGCCCCAGCATTTT. Its protein product is CASSLTRMEPQHF.

This clone is medium-sized in the sample. Other DNA variants within this sample encode the same CDR3. The chain combines TRBV25-1 with TRBJ2-1; 7 bases are a match to TRBD2. From germline, CDR1 is MGHDK and CDR2 SYGVNS. The CDR3 covers 12 residues. The junction had 2 bases not matched to a gene; V was cut back by 8 bases and J by 4 bases. The CDR3 loop is CASRGGYNEQFF. The CDR3 DNA follows: TGTGCCAGCCGCGGGGGTTACAATGAGCAGTTCTTC.

The chain links TRBV4-2 to TRBJ2-1; TRBD1 might be the D (5 bases). V was cut by 2 bases and J by 4 bases, with 12 bases left in between. The CDR3 has 15 amino acids. Germline V gene sequence: CDR1 LGHNA, CDR2 YNFKEQ. Here the CDR3 DNA reads TGTGCCAGCAGCCAACCCTCCCAGGGTTACAATGAGCAGTTCTTC. Protein product: CASSQPSQGYNEQFF.

The V gene is TRBV18, the J gene TRBJ1-1; D is unclear. In germline, CDR1 is KGHSH, CDR2 LQKENI. V gave up 3 bases and J gave up 0 bases, with 8 bases separating them. The CDR3 length is 14 residues. The CDR3 DNA sequence: TGTGCCAGCTCACCTCTAAAAGTGAACACTGAAGCTTTCTTT. Translated: CASSPLKVNTEAFF.

The V call is TRBV6-6, the J call TRBJ1-1; D is possibly TRBD1 (5 bases). This CDR3 is 13 amino acids long. V was shortened by 5 bases and J by 1 base, with 8 bases between the two germline ends. Germline CDR1 and CDR2: MNHNY and SVGAGI (reference sequence). CDR3 coding DNA: TGTGCCAGCAGTCGTACAGGGAACACTGAAGCTTTCTTT. Residues: CASSRTGNTEAFF.

V gene TRBV27 combines with J gene TRBJ1-2; 11 positions match TRBD1. The V gene's germline CDR1 is MNHEY and CDR2 SMNVEV (reference sequence). The CDR3 sequence is 14 residues long. V dropped 5 bases and J dropped 4; count of bases not matched to a gene: 3. The CDR3 loop reads CASSIGQGAYGYTF. The CDR3 DNA sequence: TGTGCCAGCAGTATCGGACAGGGGGCCTATGGCTACACCTTC.

CDR3 residues: CATSRAGTNYGYTF. The CDR3 nucleotides read TGTGCCACCAGCAGAGCTGGCACTAACTATGGCTACACCTTC. The chain uses TRBV15 and TRBJ1-2; D is undetermined. CDR1 and CDR2 (germline): LNHNV, YYDKDF (reference sequence). This CDR3 contains 14 residues. Trimming took off 1 base at V and 0 bases at J, with 6 bases between the two ends.

The V call is TRBV5-4, the J call TRBJ2-5; the match to TRBD1 covers 12 bases. The germline V gene encodes CDR1 SGHNT and CDR2 YYREEE (reference sequence). V dropped 0 bases and J dropped 6; count of bases not matched to a gene: 15. CDR3 size: 19 residues. DNA of the CDR3: TGTGCCAGCAGCTTGGAGGGACAGGGGGCGCGTCTTTCCATTCAGACCCAGTACTTC. Translated: CASSLEGQGARLSIQTQYF.

This chain connects TRBV7-8 to TRBJ1-2; D not certain. The CDR3 totals 13 residues. Trimming removed 1 base at V and 4 bases at J, with 7 bases between. Germline V gene sequence: CDR1 SGHVS, CDR2 FQNEAQ. The CDR3 loop is CASSLEVLYGYTF. The CDR3 DNA reads TGTGCCAGCAGCTTAGAAGTACTCTATGGCTACACCTTC. The entire variable domain, with the rest obtained from reference TRBV7-8 and TRBJ1-2, is as follows: GAGVSQSPRYKVAKRGQDVALRCDPISGHVSLFWYQQALGQGPEFLTYFQNEAQLDKSGLPSDRFFAERPEGSVSTLKIQRTQQEDSAVYLCASSLEVLYGYTFGSGTRLTVV.

The chain combines TRBV6-5 with TRBJ2-7, with 9 bases aligning to TRBD1. After removal of 6 bases from V and 3 bases from J, the junction contained 3 bases not matched to a gene. The CDR3 runs 13 residues. Germline CDR1 MNHEY, CDR2 SVGAGI. In DNA, the CDR3 is TGTGCCAGCAGGCCGGGACAGGGCTACGAGCAGTACTTC. Translating it yields CASRPGQGYEQYF.

The chain recombines TRBV4-3 with TRBJ2-3; possibly TRBD2 for D (5 bases). Trimming left V 0 bases short and J 2 bases short, with 12 bases between. CDR3 length equals 16 residues. Germline CDR1 reads LGHNA; CDR2 reads YSLEER. The DNA for the CDR3 is TGCGCCAGCAGCCAAGATTATTCCGGGATCACAGATACGCAGTATTTT. Amino acid sequence: CASSQDYSGITDTQYF.

The rearrangement joins TRBV6-5 to TRBJ2-5; D is ambiguous. The germline V gene encodes CDR1 MNHEY and CDR2 SVGAGI. This CDR3 contains 14 residues. Trimming pared 3 bases from V and 1 base from J, leaving 9 bases between. CDR3 coding DNA: TGTGCCAGCAGTTATTACAGTACCCAAGAGACCCAGTACTTC. The encoded protein is CASSYYSTQETQYF.

The V call is TRBV4-2, the J call TRBJ2-7; D uncertain. This CDR3 region has 12 residues. Germline CDR1 is LGHNA and CDR2 is YNFKEQ. V was cut by 0 bases and J by 4 bases, with 4 bases left in between. CDR3 sequence: CASSQERYEQYF. The CDR3 nucleotides are TGTGCCAGCAGCCAAGAGCGATACGAGCAGTACTTC.

The CDR3: CASSPPNRNTGELFF. DNA for the CDR3: TGTGCCAGCTCACCACCGAACAGAAACACCGGGGAGCTGTTTTTT. The chain combines TRBV18 with TRBJ2-2; D gene uncertain. Germline V gives CDR1 KGHSH, CDR2 LQKENI. Trimming took off 0 bases at V and 2 bases at J, with 7 bases between the two ends. The CDR3 length is 15 residues.

CDR3 in DNA: TGTGCCATCAACATGGGCTATGGCGGCTACACCTTC. This gives the protein CAINMGYGGYTF. V is TRBV28 and J is TRBJ1-2; no firm D call. Germline CDR1 and CDR2: MDHEN and SYDVKM. V was trimmed by 10 bases and J by 8 bases, leaving 17 bases between them. The CDR3 sequence is 12 residues long.

The sample holds a few counts of this clone. The chain carries TRBV11-1 and TRBJ1-6; D not resolved. The CDR3 consists of 14 residues. V shed 4 bases and J shed 9 bases, with 13 bases lying between them. Germline assignment: CDR1 SGHAT and CDR2 FQDESV (reference sequence). CDR3 sequence (DNA): TGTGCCAGCAGCTCCTTCGGGGAAGGTTCACCCCTCCACTTT. This sequence encodes CASSSFGEGSPLHF.

The J gene is TRBJ2-1, the V gene TRBV13; 12 bases are shared with TRBD2. The CDR3 has 16 residues. V shed 5 bases and J 10 bases; nucleotides not matched to a gene: 12. Germline-derived CDR1 and CDR2 are PRHDT and FYEKMQ (reference sequence). CDR3 nucleotides: TGTGCCAGCAGCGATACGACTAGCGGGGGCCAGGGGGAGCAGTTCTTC. Translating it yields CASSDTTSGGQGEQFF.

The chain is built from TRBV4-2 and TRBJ2-1, with 9 bases identical to TRBD1. This CDR3 comprises 16 residues. Looked up from germline, CDR1 is LGHNA and CDR2 is YNFKEQ. V shed 0 bases and J 10 bases; nucleotides not matched to a gene: 10. CDR3 DNA sequence: TGTGCCAGCAGCCAAGAACTGGGACAGGGATTGGGGGAGCAGTTCTTC. As protein: CASSQELGQGLGEQFF.

The chain uses TRBV18 and TRBJ1-2; D might be TRBD1 (6 bases). With 6 bases removed from V and 4 bases from J, the gap between germline ends came to 18 bases. CDR1 and CDR2 (germline): KGHSH, LQKENI. This CDR3 is 15 amino acids long. This CDR3 reads CASSLAEGGLYGYTF. Written as DNA, the CDR3 is TGTGCCAGCTCTCTAGCGGAGGGGGGCCTCTATGGCTACACCTTC.

The V call is TRBV28, the J call TRBJ1-5; 8 bases are shared with TRBD1. The ends lost 5 bases at V and 1 base at J; junction bases unmatched: 13. This CDR3 region has 18 residues. CDR1 is MDHEN and CDR2 is SYDVKM in the germline V gene. The CDR3 loop reads CASSEKTGALLSNQPQHF. The CDR3 nucleotides read TGTGCCAGCAGTGAGAAGACAGGGGCCCTATTAAGCAATCAGCCCCAGCATTTT.

The genes are TRBV5-1 and TRBJ2-5; TRBD2 is a possible D gene (6 bases). Per the germline V gene, CDR1 is SGHRS and CDR2 is YFSETQ. Between the trimmed V and J ends, which lost 2 bases and 4 bases, there was a span of 15 bases. The CDR3 is 15 residues long. The DNA of the CDR3 is TGCGCCAGCAGCTTATGGAGGGGCCGGGGAGAGACCCAGTACTTC. This encodes CASSLWRGRGETQYF.

This chain connects TRBV11-1 to TRBJ2-5; the match to TRBD1 covers 8 bases. Looked up from germline, CDR1 is SGHAT and CDR2 is FQDESV (reference sequence). V lost 6 bases to trimming and J lost 5 bases; unmatched junction nucleotides: 5. The CDR3 has 13 amino acids. The CDR3 nucleotides are TGTGCCAGCAGTCAGGGGGCATGGGAGACCCAGTACTTC. This sequence encodes CASSQGAWETQYF.

This sequence joins TRBV30 and TRBJ1-1; 9 positions match TRBD1. After removal of 3 bases from V and 11 bases from J, the junction contained 7 bases not matched to a gene. The CDR3 sequence is 12 residues long. In germline, CDR1 is GTSNPN, CDR2 SVGIG (reference sequence). The CDR3 sequence: CAWRNPGQGAFF. CDR3 coding DNA: TGTGCCTGGAGGAACCCGGGACAGGGCGCTTTCTTT.

Notes on this clone: The identical CDR3 is also encoded by other nucleotide sequences in the sample. The genes are TRBV7-9 and TRBJ1-1; maybe TRBD1 (6 bases). In germline, CDR1 is SEHNR, CDR2 FQNEAQ (reference sequence). The CDR3 loop spans 13 amino acids. V lost 4 bases to trimming and J lost 2 bases, with 8 bases between them. DNA of the CDR3: TGTGCCAGCAGCTCACAGGGTAACACTGAAGCTTTCTTT. Its translation is CASSSQGNTEAFF.

The genes are TRBV7-3 and TRBJ2-1; D uncertain. The V gene lost 5 bases and the J gene lost 5 bases, with 10 bases spanning the gap. Germline CDR1 and CDR2: SGHTA and FQGTGA. The length of the CDR3 is 13 residues. The CDR3 loop reads CASSEAPNNEQFF. Written as DNA, the CDR3 is TGTGCCAGCAGCGAGGCGCCCAACAATGAGCAGTTCTTC.

The V and J genes are TRBV2 and TRBJ2-3, with D possibly matching TRBD2 (6 bases). Deletions cut 7 bases from V and 5 bases from J, with 19 bases between. The CDR3 is 15 amino acids. Germline assignment: CDR1 SNHLY and CDR2 FYNNEI. The CDR3 region is CASTEEGLRGDTQYF. The CDR3 bases are TGTGCCAGCACTGAGGAGGGGTTAAGAGGAGATACGCAGTATTTT.